This T cell receptor beta chain was retrieved from a study of T cells in Graves' hyperthyroidism and ophthalmopathy (dated 2019 in TCRdb). Study-wide context: Peripheral blood was collected at initial diagnosis, before any treatment. TCR V-J signatures able to tell the groups apart were searched for in a discovery cohort of 90 to 100 patients, of whom around 43 had Graves' ophthalmopathy and 57 had stable Graves' hyperthyroidism. Prospective prediction of ophthalmopathy was tested in an independent validation cohort of some 19 hyperthyroidism patients and around 16 patients who later progressed to ophthalmopathy. The approximately 90 discovery patients were randomly split 7:3 into training and test sets. In roughly six Graves' hyperthyroidism patients, the study also compared T-cell repertoires from thyroid tissue with T-cell repertoires from blood. After blood sampling, hyperthyroidism patients were treated with methimazole at a starting dose of 30 mg daily, and ophthalmopathy patients were treated with high-dose intravenous methylprednisolone. According to the paper, TCR Vbeta CDR3 sequencing was carried out on 135 peripheral blood samples, which came from fewer than 50 ophthalmopathy, around 75 hyperthyroidism and roughly 17 progressor patients.

This clonotype has only a few counts. Its cognate antigen has yet to be identified. Here the CDR3 omits its conserved ending phenylalanine or tryptophan, so a read error is the likely source. Stable Graves' hyperthyroidism was defined as the absence of progression to ophthalmopathy over 18 months of follow-up. Hyperthyroidism patients were aged 18 to 65 years and newly diagnosed, with disease duration of less than 2 months. The study excluded patients with uncontrolled infections, other autoimmune diseases, pregnancy or lactation. Diagnoses were based on clinical symptoms, serum thyroxine and TRAb, thyroid ultrasound and orbital computed tomography. PBMCs were isolated from roughly 10 ml of fresh peripheral blood by Ficoll-Paque density gradient centrifugation. Trizol reagent was used to extract total RNA, and RNA quality was then checked on an Agilent 2100 Bioanalyzer. Amplification of TCR beta CDR3 regions was carried out from RNA transcripts. The TCR CDR3 was subjected to a first round of RT-PCR using the HTBI primer set and the Qiagen OneStep RT-PCR kit. The libraries were constructed in a second round of multiplex PCR and then size-selected and purified. The libraries were sequenced on an Illumina HiSeq2000 using paired-end 100 bp reads. Regarding the original processing steps: Raw data were processed with SOAPnuke, discarding reads with adapters, uncalled bases, mean Phred below 15, or no exact constant-primer or identifier match. COPE v1.2.5 was used to merge high-quality paired reads, and clonotypes were defined as unique nucleotide sequences. Clonotypes were aligned to IMGT TRBV, TRBD and TRBJ reference segments using MiTCR v1.1. Analysis was restricted to V-J combinations with a frequency above 0.0001, which covered 99.2% of repertoires. A TCS score was defined as the ratio of F50 (clonal expansion) to E x V (chaos), with BLOSUM62-based TCRdist applied between CDR3 peptides within each V-J. Welch's t-statistics and random forest reduced some 510 V-J features to under 15, which were used in a naive Bayes classifier (R e1071). TCRdb handled the public reads itself, with Q25 trimming in fastp and clone calling in MiXCR, and kept productive beta chains. A single entry per CDR3 protein holds the most common genes and DNA from its merged rows. TCRdb assigned the V and J calls; the authors' analysis was not used. A total of more than 450,000 distinct CDR3 sequences appear in this sample, 12% to 15% of them only once. The top ten clones comprise approximately 13% of the sample.

Inclusive of both ends, the CDR3 amounts to 16 amino acids. Only CDR3 DNA remains: 48 bases, in frame from the first base. The junction shows trimming of 6 bases on V and 0 bases on J, plus 14 bases between the germline ends. Study-level results and caveats: Ophthalmopathy was separated from stable hyperthyroidism by a 13 V-J signature model, with around 90% sensitivity and approximately 81% specificity obtained in cross-validation and 80%/75% obtained in testing. Sample size was not statistically predetermined, and blinding of investigators to group allocation was not performed. Most expanded thyroid clonotypes (frequency above 0.001) were also detected in blood, suggesting blood repertoires may reflect thyroid immune responses. In validation, the model predicted progression to ophthalmopathy a median of about 6 months before onset, with over 55% sensitivity and around 76% specificity.

The sample was blood. This receptor was taken from a woman in her thirties or forties with Graves' hyperthyroidism. The chain couples TRBV12-3 or TRBV12-4 to TRBJ2-2; the D gene is unclear. Here is the DNA: TGTGCCAGCAGACACACAGAACCACCGAACACCGGGGAGCTGTTTTCT. It translates as CASRHTEPPNTGELFS.